The 13 T cell receptor beta chains below all came from one sample that was sequenced in a study of blood T cell repertoires in COVID-19. Sequenced by immunoSEQ multiplex PCR; TCRdb stores in-frame clones only, minus some. This sample has 200,000 to 300,000 clones, with 88% found just once. The sample comprised PBMCs or T cells enriched from blood (not recorded which). The receptors come from a woman in her thirties or forties with acute COVID-19.

This chain uses TRBV24-1 with TRBJ1-2, with a possible D match to TRBD1 (5 bases). V was shortened by 3 bases and J by 7 bases, with 14 bases between the two germline ends. CDR3 length: 14 residues. Per germline, CDR1 KGHDR and CDR2 SFDVKD. CDR3 sequence (DNA): TGTGCCACCAGTGATGATCTCCAGGGAGGTGGCTACACCTTC. Its protein is CATSDDLQGGGYTF.

The chain has TRBV11-2 and TRBJ2-1; 14 bases fit TRBD2. The CDR3 is made up of 16 amino acids. V trimming: 5 bases; J trimming: 9 bases; junction bases outside the gene matches: 9. Germline V gene sequence: CDR1 SGHAT, CDR2 FQNNGV. CDR3 sequence: CASSPRGLAGAIEQFF. CDR3 bases: TGTGCCAGCAGCCCGCGGGGACTAGCGGGAGCTATTGAGCAGTTCTTC.

The chain recombines TRBV19 with TRBJ2-2; 11 bases are a match to TRBD2. This CDR3 has 17 residues. Germline CDR1 reads LNHDA; CDR2 reads SQIVND (reference sequence). Trimming cost V 1 base and J 7 bases; bases outside gene matches: 8. Written as DNA, the CDR3 is TGTGCCAGTAGTATAGGCTTTCTAGCGGGAGGTGTCGGGGAGCTGTTTTTT. Translation gives CASSIGFLAGGVGELFF.

CDR3 amino acids: CASSLASGTGLANTEAFF. The CDR3 nucleotides read TGTGCCAGCAGCTTAGCATCTGGGACAGGGTTGGCGAACACTGAAGCTTTCTTT. This chain links TRBV7-9 with TRBJ1-1; 9 bases are shared with TRBD1. Germline trimming cut 0 bases from V and 1 base from J; bases unmatched to any gene: 9. This CDR3 is built from 18 residues. Germline V gives CDR1 SEHNR, CDR2 FQNEAQ (reference sequence).

This clone was seen a few times. The genes are TRBV7-9 and TRBJ1-1; D is perhaps TRBD1 (5 bases). CDR3 size: 14 residues. V was clipped by 0 bases and J by 4 bases, with 9 bases between them. CDR1 SEHNR and CDR2 FQNEAQ come from the germline V gene (reference sequence). The CDR3 protein is CASSLAGRVTEAFF. DNA for the CDR3: TGTGCCAGCAGCTTAGCCGGCAGGGTCACTGAAGCTTTCTTT. The entire variable domain, with the rest obtained from reference TRBV7-9 and TRBJ1-1, is as follows: DTGVSQNPRHKITKRGQNVTFRCDPISEHNRLYWYRQTLGQGPEFLTYFQNEAQLEKSRLLSDRFSAERPKGSFSTLEIQRTEQGDSAMYLCASSLAGRVTEAFFGQGTRLTVV.

The V and J genes are TRBV30 and TRBJ1-5; D perhaps matches TRBD1 (5 bases). CDR1 is GTSNPN, CDR2 SVGIG, per germline (reference sequence). This CDR3 comprises 15 residues. Trimming took off 0 bases at V and 4 bases at J, with 13 bases between the two ends. Here the CDR3 reads CAWSVRGSRNQPQHF. As DNA, the CDR3 is TGTGCCTGGAGTGTACGGGGGTCGCGGAATCAGCCCCAGCATTTT. Full variable domain (remainder filled in from reference TRBV30 and TRBJ1-5): SQTIHQWPATLVQPVGSPLSLECTVEGTSNPNLYWYRQAAGRGLQLLFYSVGIGQISSEVPQNLSASRPQDRQFILSSKKLLLSDSGFYLCAWSVRGSRNQPQHFGDGTRLSIL.

The rearrangement uses TRBV21-1 and TRBJ2-5; the table names TRBD1, a call not compared with the DNA. TRBV21-1 is assigned pseudogene status. The CDR3 is 11 residues long. CDR3 sequence: CASSKAATEYF. CDR3 bases: TGTGCCAGCAGCAAAGCGGCGACAGAGTACTTC.

The chain combines TRBV9 with TRBJ2-2; possible D gene TRBD2, 5 bases. The CDR3 consists of 12 residues. The ends were cut back, 4 bases at V and 9 bases at J, with 10 bases in the middle. Germline V gene data show CDR1 as SGDLS and CDR2 as YYNGEE. In DNA, the CDR3 is TGTGCCAGCAGCCCTAGCCCTAGGGAGCTGTTTTTT. Amino acid sequence: CASSPSPRELFF.

This chain links TRBV7-9 with TRBJ2-3; 8 nucleotides align to TRBD1. The CDR3 runs to 17 residues. Trimming took 5 bases from V and 0 from J; bases not matched to a gene: 10. In germline, CDR1 is SEHNR, CDR2 FQNEAQ (reference sequence). DNA of the CDR3: TGTGCCAGCAGCCCGCCCGGACAGGGAGGCAGCACAGATACGCAGTATTTT. Its translation: CASSPPGQGGSTDTQYF.

The chain has TRBV10-1 and TRBJ2-3, with 9 bases matching TRBD1. The trim removed 5 bases at V and 3 bases at J, leaving 6 bases unmatched. In germline, CDR1 is WNHNN, CDR2 SYGVQD (reference sequence). CDR3 length: 15 amino acids. CDR3 nucleotide sequence: TGCGCCAGCAGTAAATCGGGACAGGGAACAGATACGCAGTATTTT. Translation gives CASSKSGQGTDTQYF.

This chain joins TRBV11-3 and TRBJ2-1; 7 nucleotides agree with TRBD1. Losses at the gene ends were 5 bases for V and 0 bases for J; bases not matched to a gene: 7. CDR1 is SGHNT, CDR2 YENEEA, per germline. The CDR3 runs 16 residues. The CDR3: CASSPEQGSSYNEQFF. CDR3 nucleotides: TGTGCCAGCAGCCCCGAACAGGGGAGCTCCTACAATGAGCAGTTCTTC.

This chain joins TRBV7-3 and TRBJ2-1; D is unresolved. CDR1 and CDR2 (germline): SGHTA, FQGTGA. V lost 1 base and J 5 bases, leaving 9 bases between the germline ends. The CDR3 covers 14 residues. Here the CDR3 reads CASSLSARDNEQFF. In nucleotides, the CDR3 is TGTGCCAGCAGCTTAAGTGCTAGAGACAATGAGCAGTTCTTC.

The chain is built from TRBV28 and TRBJ2-7, with D hard to call. The V gene's germline CDR1 is MDHEN and CDR2 SYDVKM. Trimming left V 4 bases short and J 6 bases short, with 10 bases between. The CDR3 contains 12 residues. The CDR3 reads CASSWPSGEQYF. CDR3 sequence (DNA): TGTGCCAGCAGTTGGCCCTCGGGCGAGCAGTACTTC.